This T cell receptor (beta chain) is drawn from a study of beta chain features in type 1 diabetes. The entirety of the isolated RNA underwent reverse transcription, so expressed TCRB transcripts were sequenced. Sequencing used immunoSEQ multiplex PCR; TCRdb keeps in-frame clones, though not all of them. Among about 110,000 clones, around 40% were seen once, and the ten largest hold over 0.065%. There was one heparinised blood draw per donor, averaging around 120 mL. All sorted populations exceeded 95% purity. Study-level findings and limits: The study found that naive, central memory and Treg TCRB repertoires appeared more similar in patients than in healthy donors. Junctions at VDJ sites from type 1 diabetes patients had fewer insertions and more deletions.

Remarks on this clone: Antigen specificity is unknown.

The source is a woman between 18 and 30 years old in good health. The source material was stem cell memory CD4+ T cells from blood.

The CDR3 DNA reads TGTGCCAGCAGGACCGTAGCGGGCAGGGGGACCCAGTACTTC. Protein: CASRTVAGRGTQYF. The genes are TRBV28 and TRBJ2-5; TRBD2 is a possible D gene (7 bases). Trimming pared 6 bases from V and 7 bases from J, leaving 18 bases between. CDR3 size: 14 residues. Germline lookup yields CDR1 MDHEN and CDR2 SYDVKM. Full variable domain (remainder filled in from reference TRBV28 and TRBJ2-5): DVKVTQSSRYLVKRTGEKVFLECVQDMDHENMFWYRQDPGLGLRLIYFSYDVKMKEKGDIPEGYSVSREKKERFSLILESASTNQTSMYLCASRTVAGRGTQYFGPGTRLLVL.